This T cell receptor beta chain emerged from a study of blood T cell repertoires in COVID-19. At the level of the study: Donors in the United States, Italy and Spain gave samples during acute or convalescent COVID-19.

Assay used: immunoSEQ multiplex PCR; TCRdb lists only in-frame clones, some missing. The sample includes 310,000 or so clones, 75% to 90% of them seen just once. The study assigned cohorts using participant-reported clinical history. Two consecutive negative NP/OP PCR tests, clearance, or resolved symptoms defined Cohort 3 recovery. Material: PBMCs or T cells enriched from blood (not recorded which). The sequence derives from a woman between 35 and 50 years old who had recovered from COVID-19.

The DNA for the CDR3 is TGCGCCAGCAGCCAAGATTCGCGCGGGTTGTACAATGAGCAGTTCTTC. It translates to CASSQDSRGLYNEQFF. This chain joins TRBV4-3 and TRBJ2-1; a weak D match, TRBD2 (5 bases). The germline V gene encodes CDR1 LGHNA and CDR2 YSLEER. CDR3 length: 16 amino acids. Trimming stripped 0 bases from V and 4 bases from J, with 13 bases between.